This record covers a single T cell receptor (beta chain). Its antigen is unidentified. The CDR3 is 14 amino acids. Germline assignment: CDR1 MNHEY and CDR2 SVGAGI. V was cut by 3 bases and J by 4 bases, with 12 bases left in between. This sample is part of a study of T cells after posttransplantation cyclophosphamide. Whole-study findings and limits: Later post-transplant blood repertoires were often dominated by donor CD8+ memory clones. After PTCy, TRB diversity resembled that of CNI/methotrexate controls.

Profiling relied on immunoSEQ multiplex PCR, and the TCRdb table lists in-frame clones only, not all of them. The sample records about 8,000 clones, approximately 87% being singletons. A marrow graft followed busulfan-fludarabine conditioning, with cyclophosphamide on days +3 and +4. Sequences were derived from CD4+ T cells sorted from blood, sampled roughly 190 weeks after allogeneic stem cell transplant with posttransplant cyclophosphamide. The V gene is TRBV6-5, the J gene TRBJ2-5, with TRBD2 as a possible D gene (5 bases). The TCR comes from a female patient aged 50-59 years who received an allogeneic stem cell transplant from a related donor, was CMV-positive, and had no GVHD. Some of the T cells may derive from the graft donor. CDR3 amino acids: CASSYTTRGETQYF. The CDR3 bases are TGTGCCAGCAGTTATACAACCCGGGGAGAGACCCAGTACTTC.